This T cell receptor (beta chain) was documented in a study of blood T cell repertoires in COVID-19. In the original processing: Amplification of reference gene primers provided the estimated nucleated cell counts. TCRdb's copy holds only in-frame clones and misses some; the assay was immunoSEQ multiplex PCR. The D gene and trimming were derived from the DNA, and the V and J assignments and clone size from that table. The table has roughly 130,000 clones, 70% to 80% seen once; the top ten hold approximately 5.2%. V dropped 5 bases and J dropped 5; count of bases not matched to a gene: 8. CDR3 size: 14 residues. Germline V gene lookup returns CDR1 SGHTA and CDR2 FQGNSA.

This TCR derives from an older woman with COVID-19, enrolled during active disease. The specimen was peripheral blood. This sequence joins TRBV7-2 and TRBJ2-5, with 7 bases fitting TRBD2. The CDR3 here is CASSRPGGGETQYF. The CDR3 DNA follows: TGTGCCAGCAGCCGCCCCGGGGGAGGGGAGACCCAGTACTTC.